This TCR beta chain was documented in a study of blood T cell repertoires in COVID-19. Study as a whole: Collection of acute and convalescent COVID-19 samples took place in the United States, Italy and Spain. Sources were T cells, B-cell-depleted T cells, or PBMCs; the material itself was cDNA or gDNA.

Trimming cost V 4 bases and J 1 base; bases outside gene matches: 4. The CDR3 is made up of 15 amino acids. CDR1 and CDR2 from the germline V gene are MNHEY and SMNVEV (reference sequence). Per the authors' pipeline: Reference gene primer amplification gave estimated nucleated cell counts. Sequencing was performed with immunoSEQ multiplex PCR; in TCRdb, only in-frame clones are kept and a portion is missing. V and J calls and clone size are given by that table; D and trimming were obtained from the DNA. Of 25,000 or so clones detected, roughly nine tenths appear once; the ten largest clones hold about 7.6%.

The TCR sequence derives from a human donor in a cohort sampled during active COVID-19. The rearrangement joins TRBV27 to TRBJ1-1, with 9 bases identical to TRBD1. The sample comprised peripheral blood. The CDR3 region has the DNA TGTGCCAGCAGTTCACCGGGACAGGGGAACACTGAAGCTTTCTTT. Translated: CASSSPGQGNTEAFF.